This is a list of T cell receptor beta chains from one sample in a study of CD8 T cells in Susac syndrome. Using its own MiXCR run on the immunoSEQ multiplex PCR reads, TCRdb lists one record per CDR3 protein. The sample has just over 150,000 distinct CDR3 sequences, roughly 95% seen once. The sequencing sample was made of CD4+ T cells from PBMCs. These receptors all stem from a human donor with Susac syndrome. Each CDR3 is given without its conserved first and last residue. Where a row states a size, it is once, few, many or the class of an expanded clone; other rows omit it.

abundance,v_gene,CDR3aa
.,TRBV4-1,ASSQDGPTGDTDSPLH
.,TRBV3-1,ASSQLPSGNTEAF
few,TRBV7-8,ASSLGRAQETQY
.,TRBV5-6,ASSTAINTEAF
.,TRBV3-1,ASSPRQLRGYNSPLH
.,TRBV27,ASSLEMGRGGYT
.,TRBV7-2,ASSSNIYEQY
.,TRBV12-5,ASAREGWAF
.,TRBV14,ASSQETRLGQF
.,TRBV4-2,ASSQGGGGETQY
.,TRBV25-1,ASSDRTDGELF
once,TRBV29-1,SVELAGYEQY
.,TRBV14,ASSQRDIASAGANVLT
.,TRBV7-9,ASSSSQGIQQTQY
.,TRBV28,ASRGGYEQY
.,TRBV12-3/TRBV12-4,ASSDRPYEQY
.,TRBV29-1,SVNLLGYNEKLF
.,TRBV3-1,ASSHGGAYGYT
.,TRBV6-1,ASSVGLAGLNEQF
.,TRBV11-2,ASSPLPGQGAFHASLASNEQF
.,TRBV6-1,ASSESGVGTEAF
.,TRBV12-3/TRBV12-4,ASSSYSVGGMTYEQY
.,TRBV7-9,ASSSDRGDKNIQY
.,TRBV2,ASSDQGFGYGYT
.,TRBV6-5,ASSYGWNEQY
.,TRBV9,ASSVVPEANEQF
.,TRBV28,ASITGQPPYEQY
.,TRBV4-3,ASSQDRERGYGYT
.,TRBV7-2,ASSWGLAESTDTQY
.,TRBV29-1,SVARLGGLGSYNEQF
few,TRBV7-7,ASSGGLQETQY
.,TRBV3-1,ASSQVGQGRSYNSPLH